This T cell receptor beta chain is from a study of blood T cell repertoires in COVID-19. Background on the study: The origin of the acute and convalescent COVID-19 samples was the United States, Italy and Spain.

Authors' analysis steps: Amplified reference gene primers provided the basis for estimating nucleated cell counts. Assay used: immunoSEQ multiplex PCR; TCRdb lists only in-frame clones, some missing. The V and J calls and clone size are taken from that table; D and trimming were inferred from the DNA. The sample shows approximately 250,000 clones, 80% to 95% of them seen only once. Cohorts were assigned according to the clinical history that participants reported. Exposed participants encountered a COVID-19 case during the 2 weeks preceding study entry. CDR3 length: 13 amino acids. The germline CDR1 and CDR2 sequences are KGHDR and SFDVKD. V was pared by 4 bases and J by 5 bases, with 11 bases between.

The sequence was collected from a middle-aged man who had been exposed to COVID-19. This sequence joins TRBV24-1 and TRBJ2-7; D is possibly TRBD1 (6 bases). Source material: PBMCs or T cells enriched from blood (not recorded which). The CDR3 bases are TGTGCCACCAGTGACGGGACAAAGGACGAGCAGTACTTC. Its translation is CATSDGTKDEQYF.